Listed here are 23 T cell receptor beta chains from one sample, sequenced in a study of fetal regulatory T cell absence and autoimmunity. Assay: immunoSEQ multiplex PCR; the TCRdb copy retains only in-frame clones and omits some. The table includes about 43,000 clones, around 85% detected once. Sequenced: cord blood. Receptors were obtained from a newborn boy with IPEX syndrome.

This clone was counted a single time. The V call is TRBV6-5, the J call TRBJ2-1; 10 bases match TRBD2. This CDR3 is built from 14 residues. Unmatched junction bases numbered 6, after V lost 5 bases and J lost 8 bases. Looked up from germline, CDR1 is MNHEY and CDR2 is SVGAGI. The CDR3 loop is CASSPGLAFDEQFF. In DNA form, the CDR3 reads TGTGCCAGCAGTCCGGGACTAGCGTTCGATGAGCAGTTCTTC.

The V gene is TRBV11-3, the J gene TRBJ2-1, with 11 bases matching TRBD1. There are 16 residues in the CDR3. From germline, CDR1 is SGHNT and CDR2 YENEEA. Losses at the gene ends were 4 bases for V and 9 bases for J; bases not matched to a gene: 11. CDR3 sequence: CASSSPWDRGDREQFF. CDR3 nucleotides: TGTGCCAGCAGCTCCCCCTGGGACAGGGGGGACCGTGAGCAGTTCTTC.

This clone has a handful of counts. The CDR3 spells CASSLRQGNYGYTF. CDR3 DNA sequence: TGTGCCAGCAGCTTGAGGCAGGGGAACTATGGCTACACCTTC. The J gene is TRBJ1-2, the V gene TRBV5-4; D perhaps matches TRBD1 (6 bases). The CDR3 loop spans 14 amino acids. V was trimmed by 1 base and J by 2 bases, leaving 9 bases between them. Per the germline V gene, CDR1 is SGHNT and CDR2 is YYREEE (reference sequence).

In this sample, this clone turned up once. The chain recombines TRBV4-3 with TRBJ2-3; 8 bases are shared with TRBD2. Germline V CDR1 and CDR2: LGHNA, YSLEER. V lost 1 base and J lost 4; bases outside the gene matches: 1. The CDR3 runs 14 residues. CDR3 coding DNA: TGCGCCAGCAGCCAAGCGGGGGGGCCAGATACGCAGTATTTT. Translating it yields CASSQAGGPDTQYF.

This clone appeared once. The chain couples TRBV6-1 to TRBJ1-3; no firm D call. The V gene lost 1 base and the J gene lost 0 bases, with 4 bases spanning the gap. Germline lookup yields CDR1 MNHNS and CDR2 SASEGT. This CDR3 has 14 residues. CDR3 amino acids: CASSEGNSGNTIYF. The CDR3 region has the DNA TGTGCCAGCAGTGAAGGCAACTCTGGAAACACCATATATTTT.

This clone was picked up a small number of times. This chain links TRBV19 with TRBJ2-7, with D tentatively TRBD1 (6 bases). The V end was cut by 9 bases, the J end by 2 bases, with 8 bases between. The CDR3 spans 11 residues. Germline V gives CDR1 LNHDA, CDR2 SQIVND (reference sequence). The CDR3: CASRGTYEQYF. CDR3 nucleotide sequence: TGTGCCAGCAGGGGAACCTACGAGCAGTACTTC. Combining the CDR3 with reference TRBV19 and TRBJ2-7 gives the whole variable domain DGGITQSPKYLFRKEGQNVTLSCEQNLNHDAMYWYRQDPGQGLRLIYYSQIVNDFQKGDIAEGYSVSREKKESFPLTVTSAQKNPTAFYLCASRGTYEQYFGPGTRLTVT.

The V call is TRBV25-1, the J call TRBJ2-1; TRBD1 might be the D (6 bases). The V gene lost 6 bases and the J gene lost 6 bases, with 9 bases spanning the gap. The CDR3 contains 12 residues. Germline CDR1 reads MGHDK; CDR2 reads SYGVNS. The CDR3, as DNA: TGTGCCAGCAGATACAGGGTCAATGAGCAGTTCTTC. This gives the protein CASRYRVNEQFF.

CDR3 sequence: CASSLRTGTNYEQYF. The CDR3 DNA is TGTGCCAGCAGTCTCCGGACAGGGACTAACTACGAGCAGTACTTC. The rearrangement uses TRBV6-5 and TRBJ2-7, with a weak D call TRBD1 (8 bases). V shed 5 bases and J shed 3 bases, with 17 bases lying between them. Germline CDR1 and CDR2: MNHEY and SVGAGI. This CDR3 region has 15 residues.

The chain employs TRBV11-2 and TRBJ2-5; D ambiguous. Germline V gives CDR1 SGHAT, CDR2 FQNNGV. Trimming removed 1 base from V and 1 base from J, with 13 bases in between. This CDR3 comprises 16 residues. This CDR3 is CASSLGADPGQETQYF. DNA for the CDR3: TGTGCCAGCAGCTTAGGGGCGGATCCAGGCCAAGAGACCCAGTACTTC.

This clone has just a few counts. J is TRBJ2-7 and V is TRBV21-1; the table gives TRBD1 as D, unverified against the DNA. TRBV21-1 is described as a pseudogene. This CDR3 contains 16 residues. The CDR3 sequence is CASSKRGRQYWYEQYF. CDR3 nucleotides: TGTGCCAGCAGCAAAAGGGGAAGACAGTATTGGTACGAGCAGTACTTC.

The chain joins TRBV19 to TRBJ1-2; the match to TRBD1 covers 7 bases. The CDR3 is made up of 14 amino acids. Trimming cost V 5 bases and J 3 bases; bases outside gene matches: 6. Germline values: CDR1 LNHDA, CDR2 SQIVND (reference sequence). The CDR3 region is CASSADRADYGYTF. The CDR3 DNA follows: TGTGCCAGTAGTGCTGACAGGGCCGACTATGGCTACACCTTC.

This chain uses TRBV5-4 with TRBJ1-1; D unresolved. V was clipped by 1 base and J by 1 base, with 17 bases between them. CDR1 and CDR2 (germline): SGHNT, YYREEE (reference sequence). The CDR3 totals 17 residues. For the CDR3, the DNA is TGTGCCAGCAGCTTGTCGGCACACAAGGGTCCGAACACTGAAGCTTTCTTT. Its translation is CASSLSAHKGPNTEAFF. Using reference TRBV5-4 and TRBJ1-1 for the parts outside the CDR3, the full variable domain is ETGVTQSPTHLIKTRGQQVTLRCSSQSGHNTVSWYQQALGQGPQFIFQYYREEENGRGNFPPRFSGLQFPNYSSELNVNALELDDSALYLCASSLSAHKGPNTEAFFGQGTRLTVV.

The gene calls are TRBV4-3 and TRBJ2-3; D may be TRBD1 or TRBD2 (5 bases each). The CDR3 covers 15 residues. V shed 0 bases and J shed 4 bases, with 11 bases lying between them. Germline values: CDR1 LGHNA, CDR2 YSLEER. In nucleotides, the CDR3 is TGCGCCAGCAGCCAAGATCGAAGGGACCCAGATACGCAGTATTTT. It encodes CASSQDRRDPDTQYF.

The chain recombines TRBV11-2 with TRBJ2-7; D not resolved. Trimming left V 3 bases short and J 3 bases short, with 9 bases between. The CDR3 covers 13 residues. CDR1 is SGHAT and CDR2 is FQNNGV in the germline V gene. The CDR3 sequence is CASSFDVGYEQYF. The CDR3, as DNA: TGTGCCAGCAGCTTCGATGTAGGCTACGAGCAGTACTTC.

The V and J genes are TRBV7-2 and TRBJ1-1; unclear D gene. The germline gives CDR1 SGHTA, CDR2 FQGNSA. The CDR3 sequence is 15 residues long. Deletions cut 1 base from V and 4 bases from J, with 13 bases between. This CDR3 is CASSLGRADSTEAFF. In DNA form, the CDR3 reads TGTGCCAGCAGCTTAGGAAGAGCGGACTCCACTGAAGCTTTCTTT.

The chain links TRBV11-2 to TRBJ2-7; a weak D match, TRBD2 (6 bases). V lost 5 bases and J 2 bases, leaving 19 bases between the germline ends. CDR1 is SGHAT and CDR2 is FQNNGV in the germline V gene. This CDR3 contains 16 residues. The CDR3 nucleotides are TGTGCCAGCAGCACCCTCTTCCGGGAGACCCCCTACGAGCAGTACTTC. Translating gives CASSTLFRETPYEQYF. Based on the CDR3 plus reference TRBV11-2 and TRBJ2-7, the full variable domain is EAGVAQSPRYKIIEKRQSVAFWCNPISGHATLYWYQQILGQGPKLLIQFQNNGVVDDSQLPKDRFSAERLKGVDSTLKIQPAKLEDSAVYLCASSTLFRETPYEQYFGPGTRLTVT.

The gene calls are TRBV7-9 and TRBJ1-4, with D unresolved. Looked up from germline, CDR1 is SEHNR and CDR2 is FQNEAQ (reference sequence). The CDR3 runs to 12 residues. Trimming took 5 bases from V and 8 from J, leaving 9 bases between them. The DNA for the CDR3 is TGTGCCAGCAGCCCCCTTCGGGAAAAACTGTTTTTT. Translation: CASSPLREKLFF.

The chain uses TRBV7-9 and TRBJ2-2; 13 bases agree with TRBD2. CDR3 size: 18 residues. Germline-derived CDR1 and CDR2 are SEHNR and FQNEAQ (reference sequence). Germline trimming cut 2 bases from V and 8 bases from J; bases unmatched to any gene: 11. The CDR3 DNA reads TGTGCCAGCAGCTTACCCCACCGGACTAGCGGGGGATATGGGGAGCTGTTTTTT. Amino acid sequence: CASSLPHRTSGGYGELFF.

The rearrangement links TRBV30 to TRBJ1-1; D unclear. CDR1 and CDR2 from the germline V gene are GTSNPN and SVGIG (reference sequence). This CDR3 comprises 16 residues. V shed 0 bases and J shed 1 base, with 15 bases lying between them. CDR3 nucleotide sequence: TGTGCCTGGAGTGTACCGCCTACAGCCCAGAACACTGAAGCTTTCTTT. This gives the protein CAWSVPPTAQNTEAFF.

The genes are TRBV11-3 and TRBJ2-1; 7 bases are a match to TRBD1. The germline CDR1 and CDR2 sequences are SGHNT and YENEEA. V lost 5 bases to trimming and J lost 4 bases; unmatched junction nucleotides: 8. This CDR3 contains 15 residues. The CDR3 spells CASSRDSLGYNEQFF. The CDR3 DNA follows: TGTGCCAGCAGCCGGGACAGCCTGGGGTACAATGAGCAGTTCTTC.

The rearrangement links TRBV21-1 to TRBJ2-2; TRBD1, as called in the table, went unchecked against the DNA. TRBV21-1 counts as a pseudogene. CDR3 length: 13 residues. The CDR3 bases are TGTGCCAGCAGCAAAGGTGGGGCGCGGGAGCTGTTTTTT. Amino acid sequence: CASSKGGARELFF.

The genes are TRBV30 and TRBJ2-1; D not certain. This CDR3 spans 12 amino acids. V was trimmed by 0 bases and J by 8 bases, leaving 8 bases between them. Germline V CDR1 and CDR2: GTSNPN, SVGIG (reference sequence). The CDR3: CAWSVFEDEQFF. Here the CDR3 DNA reads TGTGCCTGGAGTGTCTTCGAGGATGAGCAGTTCTTC.

J is TRBJ1-4 and V is TRBV4-3; D unresolved. Germline CDR1 is LGHNA and CDR2 is YSLEER. The CDR3 totals 13 residues. V was cut by 4 bases and J by 8 bases, with 11 bases left in between. This chain's CDR3 is CASSPQVGEKLFF. CDR3 bases: TGCGCCAGCAGCCCCCAGGTAGGGGAAAAACTGTTTTTT.